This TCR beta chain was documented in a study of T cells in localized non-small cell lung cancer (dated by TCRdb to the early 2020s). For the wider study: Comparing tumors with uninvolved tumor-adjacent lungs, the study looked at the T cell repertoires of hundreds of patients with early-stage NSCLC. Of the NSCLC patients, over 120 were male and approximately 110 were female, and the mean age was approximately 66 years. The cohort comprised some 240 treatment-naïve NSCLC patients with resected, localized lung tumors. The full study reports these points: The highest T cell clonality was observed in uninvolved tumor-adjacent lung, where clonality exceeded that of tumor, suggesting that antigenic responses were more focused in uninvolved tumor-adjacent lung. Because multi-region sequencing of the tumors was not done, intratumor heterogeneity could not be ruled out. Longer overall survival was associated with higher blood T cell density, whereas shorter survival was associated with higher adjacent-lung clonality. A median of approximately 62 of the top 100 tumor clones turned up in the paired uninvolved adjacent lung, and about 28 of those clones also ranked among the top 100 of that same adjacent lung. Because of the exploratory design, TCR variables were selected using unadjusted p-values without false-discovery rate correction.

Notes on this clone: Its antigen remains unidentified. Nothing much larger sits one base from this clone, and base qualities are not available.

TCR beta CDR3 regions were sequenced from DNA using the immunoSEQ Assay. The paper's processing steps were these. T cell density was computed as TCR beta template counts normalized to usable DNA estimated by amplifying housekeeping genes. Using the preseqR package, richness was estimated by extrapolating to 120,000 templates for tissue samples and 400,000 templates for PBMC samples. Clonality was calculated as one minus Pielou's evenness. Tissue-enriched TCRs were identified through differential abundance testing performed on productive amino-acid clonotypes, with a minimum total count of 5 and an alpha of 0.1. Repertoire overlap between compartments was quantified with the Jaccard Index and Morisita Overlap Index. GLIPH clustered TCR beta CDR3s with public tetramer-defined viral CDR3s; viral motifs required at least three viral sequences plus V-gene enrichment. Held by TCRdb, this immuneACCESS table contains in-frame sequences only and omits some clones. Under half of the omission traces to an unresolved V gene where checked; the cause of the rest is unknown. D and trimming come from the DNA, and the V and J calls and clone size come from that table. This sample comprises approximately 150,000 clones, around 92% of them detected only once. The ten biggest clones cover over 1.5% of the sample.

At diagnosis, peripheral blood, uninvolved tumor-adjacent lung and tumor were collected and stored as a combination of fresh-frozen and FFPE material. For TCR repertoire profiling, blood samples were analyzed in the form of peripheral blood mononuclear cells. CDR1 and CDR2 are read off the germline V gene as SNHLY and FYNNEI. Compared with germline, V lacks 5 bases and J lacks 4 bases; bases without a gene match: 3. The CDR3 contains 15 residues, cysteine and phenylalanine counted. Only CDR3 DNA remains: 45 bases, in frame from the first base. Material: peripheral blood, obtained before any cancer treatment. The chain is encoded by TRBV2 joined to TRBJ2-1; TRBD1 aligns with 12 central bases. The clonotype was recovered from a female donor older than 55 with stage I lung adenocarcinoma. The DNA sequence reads TGTGCCAGCAGTCAGGGACAGGGGGCTTACAATGAGCAGTTCTTC. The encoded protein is CASSQGQGAYNEQFF.